This T cell receptor beta chain was retrieved from a study of OX40 agonist ivuxolimab in advanced cancers. In the study overall: Participants, roughly 81% male, averaged roughly 60 years of age, ranging from roughly 23 to 80.

Comment on this clone: Its target is not known.

Findings of the study overall: Part of the nonresponder group also had normalized T-cell clonal expansion that was low.

Here immunoSEQ multiplex PCR was the method, and the copy in TCRdb shows in-frame clones only, minus some. The table shows nearly 110,000 clones, with about 91% occurring only once. Germline CDR1 is MDHEN and CDR2 is SYDVKM. V gave up 7 bases and J gave up 3 bases, with 5 bases separating them. This CDR3 contains 11 residues. The source material was CD4+ or CD8+ T cells sorted from blood, sampled in a trial of the OX40 agonist ivuxolimab. V and J are TRBV28 and TRBJ2-3; possibly TRBD2 for D (5 bases). The receptor was isolated from an adult with an advanced solid tumor such as melanoma, head and neck, liver or kidney cancer. The CDR3 spells CASTGTDTQYF. The DNA for the CDR3 is TGTGCCAGCACGGGGACAGATACGCAGTATTTT.